Below are 7 T cell receptor beta chains sequenced from a single sample in a study of shared clonotypes between healthy human individuals. This table comes from immunoSEQ multiplex PCR, and its TCRdb copy is limited to in-frame clones, with some not included. The data contain some 680,000 clones, 55% to 85% of them singletons. Specimen: memory CD4+ T cells sorted from blood. Subset of the sample: CD45RA-negative fraction. These receptor sequences come from a woman in her 30s in good health.

For this clone: Given a much more abundant clone one base away, this may be a read error. V and J are TRBV28 and TRBJ2-7; 10 nucleotides agree with TRBD2. The CDR3 runs to 14 residues. Germline values: CDR1 MDHEN, CDR2 SYDVKM. Germline trimming cut 3 bases from V and 4 bases from J; bases unmatched to any gene: 3. The CDR3 protein is CASSFASGSYEQYF. CDR3 bases: TGTGCCAGCAGTTTCGCTAGCGGGAGTTACGAGCAGTACTTC.

The gene calls are TRBV29-1 and TRBJ1-2, with D possibly TRBD1 on 5 matching bases. Germline loops: CDR1 SQVTM, CDR2 ANQGSEA. The CDR3 covers 12 residues. Trimming cost V 7 bases and J 2 bases, with 11 bases left between them. The CDR3 loop is CSAFGANYGYTF. CDR3 DNA sequence: TGCAGCGCTTTCGGGGCCAACTATGGCTACACCTTC.

V gene TRBV5-1 combines with J gene TRBJ2-1; TRBD1 matches 10 bases. This CDR3 has 16 residues. Trimming removed 3 bases from V and 0 bases from J; junction bases left unmatched: 3. CDR1 and CDR2 (germline): SGHRS, YFSETQ. The CDR3 spells CASSWRTGGSYNEQFF. The CDR3 nucleotides read TGCGCCAGCAGCTGGAGGACAGGGGGCTCCTACAATGAGCAGTTCTTC.

This clone was counted a single time. The chain is built from TRBV18 and TRBJ2-3; D remains ambiguous. This CDR3 is built from 12 residues. Germline CDR1 and CDR2: KGHSH and LQKENI. V gave up 0 bases and J gave up 4 bases, with 2 bases separating them. The CDR3 region has the DNA TGTGCCAGCTCACCACCCGCAGATACGCAGTATTTT. It specifies CASSPPADTQYF.

V usage is TRBV18 and J usage is TRBJ1-4; the match to TRBD1 covers 9 bases. Per the germline V gene, CDR1 is KGHSH and CDR2 is LQKENI. The CDR3 consists of 16 residues. Unmatched junction bases numbered 12, after V lost 5 bases and J lost 8 bases. The CDR3 spells CASSTGTGTGKEKLFF. CDR3 in DNA: TGTGCCAGCTCAACGGGGACCGGGACAGGGAAGGAAAAACTGTTTTTT.

This chain links TRBV5-1 with TRBJ2-2; 13 bases are shared with TRBD2. The length of the CDR3 is 15 residues. Germline V gene data show CDR1 as SGHRS and CDR2 as YFSETQ. The J segment lost 6 bases and the V segment lost 3 bases, leaving 2 bases of the junction unmatched. In DNA, the CDR3 is TGCGCCAGCAGCTGGACTAGCGGGAGCTCCGGGGAGCTGTTTTTT. Translation gives CASSWTSGSSGELFF.

CDR3 nucleotide sequence: TGTGCCAGCAGCTTAAATTTTGATGGTGTGCAGTTCTTC. Translating gives CASSLNFDGVQFF. The chain joins TRBV7-8 to TRBJ2-1, with D uncertain. The CDR3 has 13 residues. CDR1 is SGHVS and CDR2 is FQNEAQ in the germline V gene. Trimming pared 2 bases from V and 12 bases from J, leaving 14 bases between.